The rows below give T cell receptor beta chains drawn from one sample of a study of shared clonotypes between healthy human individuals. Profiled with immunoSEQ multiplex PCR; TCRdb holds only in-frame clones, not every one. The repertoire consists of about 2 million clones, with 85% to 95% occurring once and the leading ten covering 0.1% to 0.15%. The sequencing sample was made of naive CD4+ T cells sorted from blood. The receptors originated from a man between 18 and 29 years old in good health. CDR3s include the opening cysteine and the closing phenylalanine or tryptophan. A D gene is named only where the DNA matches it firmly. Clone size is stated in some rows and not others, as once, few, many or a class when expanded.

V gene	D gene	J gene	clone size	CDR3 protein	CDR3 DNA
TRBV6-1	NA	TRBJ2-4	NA	CASSEVRGPSDIQYF	TGTGCCAGCAGTGAAGTTCGGGGCCCAAGTGACATTCAGTACTTC
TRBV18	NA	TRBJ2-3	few	CASSPRDTDTQYF	TGTGCCAGCTCACCACGAGATACAGATACGCAGTATTTT
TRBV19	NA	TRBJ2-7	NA	CASSGGLSGQYF	TGTGCCAGTAGTGGGGGCCTATCCGGGCAGTACTTC
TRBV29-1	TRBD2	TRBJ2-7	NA	CSVEGLAEPYEQYF	TGCAGCGTTGAGGGACTAGCGGAACCCTACGAGCAGTACTTC
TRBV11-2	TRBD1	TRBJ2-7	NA	CASSPTGASYEQYF	TGTGCCAGCAGCCCGACAGGGGCAAGTTACGAGCAGTACTTC
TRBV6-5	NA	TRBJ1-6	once	CASSYSGGFRSPLHF	TGTGCCAGCAGTTACTCGGGAGGGTTTCGCTCACCCCTCCACTTT
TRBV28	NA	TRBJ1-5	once	CASSLSDGNQPQHF	TGTGCCAGCAGTTTATCCGACGGGAATCAGCCCCAGCATTTT
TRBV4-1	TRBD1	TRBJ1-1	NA	CASSQEGTGMTEAFF	TGCGCCAGCAGCCAAGAGGGGACAGGGATGACTGAAGCTTTCTTT
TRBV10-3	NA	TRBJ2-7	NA	CAISDTGHPYEQYF	TGTGCCATCAGTGATACCGGACACCCCTACGAGCAGTACTTC
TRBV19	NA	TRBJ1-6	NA	CASSIGPRANSPLHF	TGTGCCAGTAGTATAGGCCCCAGGGCTAATTCACCCCTCCACTTT
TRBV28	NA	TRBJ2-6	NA	CASSKTGLPGANVLTF	TGTGCCAGCAGTAAGACCGGCCTCCCTGGGGCCAACGTCCTGACTTTC
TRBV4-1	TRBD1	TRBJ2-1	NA	CASSQGFYRGTGNEQFF	TGCGCCAGCAGCCAGGGTTTTTACAGGGGAACCGGCAATGAGCAGTTCTTC
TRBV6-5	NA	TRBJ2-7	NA	CASSSGTRSREQYF	TGTGCCAGCAGCTCCGGGACCCGAAGCCGCGAGCAGTACTTC
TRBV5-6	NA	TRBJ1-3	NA	CASSLRRGRNTIYF	TGTGCCAGCAGCTTGCGGAGGGGTAGAAACACCATATATTTT
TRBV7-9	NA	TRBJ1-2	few	CASSSGTYGYTF	TGTGCCAGCAGCAGTGGGACCTATGGCTACACCTTC
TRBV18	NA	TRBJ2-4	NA	CASSPPGGPNIQYF	TGTGCCAGCTCACCACCGGGGGGTCCAAACATTCAGTACTTC
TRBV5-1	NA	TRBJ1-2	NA	CASSYDSQPIYGYTF	TGCGCCAGCAGCTACGACAGCCAACCCATCTATGGCTACACCTTC
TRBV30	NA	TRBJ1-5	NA	CAWRGAGQHQPQHF	TGTGCCTGGAGGGGAGCAGGGCAGCATCAGCCCCAGCATTTT
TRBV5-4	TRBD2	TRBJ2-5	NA	CASSTGLAGGETQYF	TGTGCCAGCAGCACGGGACTAGCGGGAGGGGAGACCCAGTACTTC
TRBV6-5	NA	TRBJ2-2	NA	CASSYNFRGELFF	TGTGCCAGCAGTTATAATTTCCGGGGGGAGCTGTTTTTT
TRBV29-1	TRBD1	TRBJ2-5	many	CSARDRRNGGETQYF	TGCAGCGCTCGGGACAGGAGGAACGGCGGAGAGACCCAGTACTTC
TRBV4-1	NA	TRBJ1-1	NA	CASSQGIQGLWNTEAFF	TGCGCCAGCAGCCAAGGTATTCAGGGGTTATGGAACACTGAAGCTTTCTTT
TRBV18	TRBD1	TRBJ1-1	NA	CASSPSHRGETEAFF	TGTGCCAGCTCACCAAGTCACAGGGGAGAAACTGAAGCTTTCTTT
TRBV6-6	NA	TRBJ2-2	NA	CASSYIARGELFF	TGTGCCAGCAGTTACATAGCTAGGGGGGAGCTGTTTTTT
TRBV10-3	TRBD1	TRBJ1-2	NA	CALRSQQGNYGYTF	TGTGCCCTACGAAGTCAACAGGGGAACTATGGCTACACCTTC
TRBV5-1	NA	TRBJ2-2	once	CASSSADRIDVRTGELFF	TGCGCCAGCAGCAGCGCCGACAGGATTGACGTACGGACCGGGGAGCTGTTTTTT
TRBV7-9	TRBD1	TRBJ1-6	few	CASSLSPTGGSPLHF	TGTGCCAGCAGCTTAAGCCCGACAGGGGGGTCACCCCTCCACTTT
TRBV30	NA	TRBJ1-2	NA	CAWSFSGRFFYGYTF	TGTGCCTGGAGCTTTTCGGGACGGTTCTTCTATGGCTACACCTTC
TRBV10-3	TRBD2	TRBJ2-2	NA	CATGTSGSGGELFF	TGTGCCACCGGGACTAGCGGGTCCGGCGGGGAGCTGTTTTTT
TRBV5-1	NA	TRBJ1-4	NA	CASSSGQSNEKLFF	TGCGCCAGCAGCTCCGGACAGTCTAATGAAAAACTGTTTTTT
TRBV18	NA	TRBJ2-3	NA	CASHRRSTDTQYF	TGTGCCAGTCATAGGCGCAGCACAGATACGCAGTATTTT
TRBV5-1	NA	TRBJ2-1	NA	CASSSPGFNEQFF	TGCGCCAGCAGCTCCCCGGGGTTCAATGAGCAGTTCTTC
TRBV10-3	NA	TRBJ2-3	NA	CAISERGRTDTQYF	TGTGCCATCAGTGAAAGAGGGAGAACAGATACGCAGTATTTT
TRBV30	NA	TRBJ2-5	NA	CAWGGTVETQYF	TGTGCCTGGGGAGGGACAGTGGAGACCCAGTACTTC
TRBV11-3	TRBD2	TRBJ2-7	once	CASSLAPHFEREYYEQYF	TGTGCCAGCAGCTTAGCTCCACATTTCGAGCGGGAGTACTACGAGCAGTACTTC
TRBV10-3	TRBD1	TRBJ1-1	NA	CAMGQRNTEAFF	TGTGCCATGGGACAGCGAAACACTGAAGCTTTCTTT
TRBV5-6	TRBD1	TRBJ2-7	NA	CASSASGTGLYEQYF	TGTGCCAGCAGCGCATCCGGGACAGGGCTCTACGAGCAGTACTTC
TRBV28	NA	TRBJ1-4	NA	CASSPDPRWEKLFF	TGTGCCAGCAGTCCTGATCCTCGGTGGGAAAAACTGTTTTTT
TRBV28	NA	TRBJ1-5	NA	CASSLGSNQPQHF	TGTGCCAGCAGTTTGGGTAGCAATCAGCCCCAGCATTTT
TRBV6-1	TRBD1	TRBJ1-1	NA	CASSQRQGLNTEAFF	TGTGCCAGCAGCCAACGACAGGGATTGAACACTGAAGCTTTCTTT
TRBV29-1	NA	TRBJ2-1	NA	CSVEFTNSYNEQFF	TGCAGCGTTGAATTTACGAACTCCTACAATGAGCAGTTCTTC
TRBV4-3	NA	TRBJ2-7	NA	CASSQEWGSYEQYF	TGCGCCAGCAGCCAAGAGTGGGGGAGTTACGAGCAGTACTTC
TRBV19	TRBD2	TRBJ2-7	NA	CASSIASGGPYEQYF	TGTGCCAGTAGTATAGCTTCGGGAGGTCCCTACGAGCAGTACTTC
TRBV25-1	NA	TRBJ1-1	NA	CASRDGGRIEAFF	TGTGCCAGCAGGGACGGGGGGCGAATTGAAGCTTTCTTT
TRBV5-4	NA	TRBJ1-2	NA	CASSLQGPNYGYTF	TGTGCCAGCAGCTTACAGGGACCTAACTATGGCTACACCTTC
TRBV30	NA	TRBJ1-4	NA	CAWSVPGEKLFF	TGTGCCTGGAGTGTACCAGGAGAAAAACTGTTTTTT
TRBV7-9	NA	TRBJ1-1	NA	CASSLGTQGPRAGEAFF	TGTGCCAGCAGCTTAGGGACGCAGGGGCCCCGAGCGGGTGAAGCTTTCTTT
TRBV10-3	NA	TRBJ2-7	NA	CAISAWGEGQFHF	TGTGCCATCAGTGCCTGGGGGGAGGGACAGTTCCACTTC
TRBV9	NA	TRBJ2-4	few	CASSVGGHQEAKNIQYF	TGTGCCAGCAGCGTAGGGGGACACCAGGAAGCCAAAAACATTCAGTACTTC
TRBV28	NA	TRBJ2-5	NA	CASSLDRRETQYF	TGTGCCAGCAGTTTAGACAGACGGGAGACCCAGTACTTC
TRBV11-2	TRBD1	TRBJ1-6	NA	CASSLTGEKQNSPLHF	TGTGCCAGCAGCTTGACAGGGGAGAAGCAAAATTCACCCCTCCACTTT
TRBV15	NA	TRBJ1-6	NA	CATSRDPGDRVPLHF	TGTGCCACCAGCAGAGATCCAGGGGATCGGGTCCCCCTCCACTTT
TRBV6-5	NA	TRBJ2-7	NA	CASTSPGSYEQYF	TGTGCCAGCACCTCCCCGGGCTCCTACGAGCAGTACTTC
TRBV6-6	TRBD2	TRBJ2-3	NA	CASRIPASGSLDTQYF	TGTGCCAGCAGGATACCGGCTAGCGGGAGCTTAGATACGCAGTATTTT
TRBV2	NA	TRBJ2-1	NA	CASSESTPGEQFF	TGTGCCAGCAGTGAATCTACTCCCGGGGAGCAGTTCTTC
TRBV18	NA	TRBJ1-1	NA	CASSPSDSLNTEAFF	TGTGCCAGCTCACCATCGGACAGCTTGAACACTGAAGCTTTCTTT
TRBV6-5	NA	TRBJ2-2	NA	CASRRDNANTGELFF	TGTGCCAGCAGACGTGACAACGCGAACACCGGGGAGCTGTTTTTT
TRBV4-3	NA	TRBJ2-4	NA	CASSQGTSWGKNIQYF	TGCGCCAGCAGCCAAGGGACTTCCTGGGGCAAAAACATTCAGTACTTC
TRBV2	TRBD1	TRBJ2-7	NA	CASSEGGQGAHEQYF	TGTGCCAGCAGTGAAGGTGGGCAGGGGGCCCACGAGCAGTACTTC